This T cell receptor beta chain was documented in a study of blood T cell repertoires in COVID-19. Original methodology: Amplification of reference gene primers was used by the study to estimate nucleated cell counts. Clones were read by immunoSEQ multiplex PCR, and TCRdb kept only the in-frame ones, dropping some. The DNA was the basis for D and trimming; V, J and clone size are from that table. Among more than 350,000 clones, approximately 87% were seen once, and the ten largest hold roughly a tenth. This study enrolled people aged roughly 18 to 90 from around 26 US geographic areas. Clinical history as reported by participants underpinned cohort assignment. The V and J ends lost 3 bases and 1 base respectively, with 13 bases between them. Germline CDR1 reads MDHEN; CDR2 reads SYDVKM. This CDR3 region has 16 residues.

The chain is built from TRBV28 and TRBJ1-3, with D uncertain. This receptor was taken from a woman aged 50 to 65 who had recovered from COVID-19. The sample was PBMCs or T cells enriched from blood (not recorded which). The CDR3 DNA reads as TGTGCCAGCAGTTTGACTTCCGGCGGATCTGGAAACACCATATATTTT. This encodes CASSLTSGGSGNTIYF.